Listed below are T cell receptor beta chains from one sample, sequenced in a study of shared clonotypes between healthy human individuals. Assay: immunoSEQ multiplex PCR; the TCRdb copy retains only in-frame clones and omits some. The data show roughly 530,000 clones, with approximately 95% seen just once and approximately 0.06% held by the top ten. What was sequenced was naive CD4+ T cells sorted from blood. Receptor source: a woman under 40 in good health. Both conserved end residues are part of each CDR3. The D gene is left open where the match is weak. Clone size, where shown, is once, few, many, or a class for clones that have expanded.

CDR3aa: CASSRSGSSYEQYF
CDR3nt: TGTGCCAGCAGCCGAAGCGGGAGCTCCTACGAGCAGTACTTC
v_gene: TRBV28
d_gene: TRBD2
j_gene: TRBJ2-7
abundance: NA

CDR3aa: CASSVSGGSYGYTF
CDR3nt: TGCGCCAGCAGCGTATCAGGGGGATCCTATGGCTACACCTTC
v_gene: TRBV5-1
d_gene: TRBD1
j_gene: TRBJ1-2
abundance: NA

CDR3aa: CASSFTGNTEAFF
CDR3nt: TGTGCCAGCAGCTTCACAGGGAACACTGAAGCTTTCTTT
v_gene: TRBV7-8
d_gene: NA
j_gene: TRBJ1-1
abundance: NA

CDR3aa: CASSPGRGQETQYF
CDR3nt: TGCGCCAGCAGCCCCGGGAGGGGGCAAGAGACCCAGTACTTC
v_gene: TRBV5-1
d_gene: TRBD2
j_gene: TRBJ2-5
abundance: NA

CDR3aa: CASSSHVGGDQETQYF
CDR3nt: TGTGCCAGCAGTTCCCATGTGGGAGGGGATCAAGAGACCCAGTACTTC
v_gene: TRBV28
d_gene: TRBD2
j_gene: TRBJ2-5
abundance: NA

CDR3aa: CASSPTGARSYEQYF
CDR3nt: TGTGCCAGCAGTCCTACAGGGGCCCGGTCCTACGAGCAGTACTTC
v_gene: TRBV6-5
d_gene: TRBD1
j_gene: TRBJ2-7
abundance: NA

CDR3aa: CASSPSGVYEQYF
CDR3nt: TGTGCCAGCAGTCCCTCCGGGGTGTACGAGCAGTACTTC
v_gene: TRBV27
d_gene: NA
j_gene: TRBJ2-7
abundance: NA

CDR3aa: CASSYGTSGGTDTQYF
CDR3nt: TGTGCCAGCAGTTACGGGACTAGCGGGGGCACAGATACGCAGTATTTT
v_gene: TRBV6-6
d_gene: TRBD2
j_gene: TRBJ2-3
abundance: NA

CDR3aa: CASSLQGGWTEAFF
CDR3nt: TGTGCCAGCAGTTTACAGGGGGGGTGGACTGAAGCTTTCTTT
v_gene: TRBV28
d_gene: TRBD1
j_gene: TRBJ1-1
abundance: NA

CDR3aa: CVRRGTGGKELFF
CDR3nt: TGTGTCAGAAGGGGGACAGGGGGCAAGGAACTGTTTTTT
v_gene: TRBV7-5
d_gene: NA
j_gene: TRBJ1-4
abundance: NA

CDR3aa: CASSLGGRNEQFF
CDR3nt: TGTGCCAGCAGCTTAGGGGGCCGGAATGAGCAGTTCTTC
v_gene: TRBV11-2
d_gene: NA
j_gene: TRBJ2-1
abundance: once

CDR3aa: CASSLSAGAAYNEQFF
CDR3nt: TGTGCCAGCAGTTTATCGGCAGGGGCAGCCTACAATGAGCAGTTCTTC
v_gene: TRBV27
d_gene: NA
j_gene: TRBJ2-1
abundance: NA

CDR3aa: CASSRAGIDQETQYF
CDR3nt: TGTGCCAGTAGTAGAGCAGGGATAGACCAAGAGACCCAGTACTTC
v_gene: TRBV19
d_gene: NA
j_gene: TRBJ2-5
abundance: NA

CDR3aa: CASSPGQIDRGYYDYGYTF
CDR3nt: TGTGCCAGCTCACCAGGTCAGATCGACAGAGGCTATTATGACTATGGCTACACCTTC
v_gene: TRBV18
d_gene: NA
j_gene: TRBJ1-2
abundance: NA

CDR3aa: CATLLSPETDTQYF
CDR3nt: TGTGCCACCCTCCTATCCCCTGAAACAGATACGCAGTATTTT
v_gene: TRBV7-8
d_gene: NA
j_gene: TRBJ2-3
abundance: NA

CDR3aa: CASSFLTGGGNEQFF
CDR3nt: TGCGCCAGCAGCTTTTTGACGGGAGGAGGCAATGAGCAGTTCTTC
v_gene: TRBV5-1
d_gene: TRBD2
j_gene: TRBJ2-1
abundance: NA

CDR3aa: CAPADRPYTEAFF
CDR3nt: TGCGCCCCCGCTGACAGGCCTTACACTGAAGCTTTCTTT
v_gene: TRBV10-1
d_gene: NA
j_gene: TRBJ1-1
abundance: NA

CDR3aa: CSVEDVGRNYGYTF
CDR3nt: TGCAGCGTTGAAGACGTGGGAAGAAACTATGGCTACACCTTC
v_gene: TRBV29-1
d_gene: NA
j_gene: TRBJ1-2
abundance: NA

CDR3aa: CASSPDLSQQFF
CDR3nt: TGTGCCAGCAGTCCGGACTTATCGCAGCAGTTCTTC
v_gene: TRBV2
d_gene: NA
j_gene: TRBJ2-1
abundance: NA

CDR3aa: CSVGTVRNTEAFF
CDR3nt: TGCAGCGTTGGTACAGTTAGGAACACTGAAGCTTTCTTT
v_gene: TRBV29-1
d_gene: NA
j_gene: TRBJ1-1
abundance: NA

CDR3aa: CASRTGSYNEQFF
CDR3nt: TGTGCCAGCAGGACGGGCTCCTACAATGAGCAGTTCTTC
v_gene: TRBV27
d_gene: NA
j_gene: TRBJ2-1
abundance: NA

CDR3aa: CASSYKGGGSGANVLTF
CDR3nt: TGTGCCAGCAGCTATAAAGGAGGGGGCTCTGGGGCCAACGTCCTGACTTTC
v_gene: TRBV7-2
d_gene: NA
j_gene: TRBJ2-6
abundance: NA

CDR3aa: CASSRQVSPLHF
CDR3nt: TGTGCCAGCAGCCGACAGGTTTCACCCCTCCACTTT
v_gene: TRBV7-9
d_gene: NA
j_gene: TRBJ1-6
abundance: NA

CDR3aa: CASSPTGASNYGYTF
CDR3nt: TGTGCCAGCTCACCGACAGGGGCCTCTAACTATGGCTACACCTTC
v_gene: TRBV18
d_gene: TRBD1
j_gene: TRBJ1-2
abundance: NA

CDR3aa: CASSYFHGPSEQYF
CDR3nt: TGTGCCAGCAGTTACTTCCACGGTCCTTCAGAGCAGTACTTC
v_gene: TRBV28
d_gene: NA
j_gene: TRBJ2-7
abundance: NA

CDR3aa: CSGDRVREQYF
CDR3nt: TGCAGTGGTGACAGGGTCCGCGAGCAGTACTTC
v_gene: TRBV20-1
d_gene: TRBD1
j_gene: TRBJ2-7
abundance: NA

CDR3aa: CASSQGAGTGPYEQYF
CDR3nt: TGCGCCAGCAGCCAAGGGGCGGGGACAGGACCCTACGAGCAGTACTTC
v_gene: TRBV4-1
d_gene: TRBD1
j_gene: TRBJ2-7
abundance: NA

CDR3aa: CASSYSLTENYGYTF
CDR3nt: TGTGCCAGCAGTTATTCGCTGACAGAAAACTATGGCTACACCTTC
v_gene: TRBV6-5
d_gene: NA
j_gene: TRBJ1-2
abundance: NA

CDR3aa: CASSLPPGQGAIHEQYF
CDR3nt: TGCGCCAGCAGCTTGCCACCGGGACAGGGGGCAATCCACGAGCAGTACTTC
v_gene: TRBV5-1
d_gene: TRBD1
j_gene: TRBJ2-7
abundance: NA

CDR3aa: CASSLELAEIYNEQFF
CDR3nt: TGCGCCAGCAGCTTGGAACTAGCGGAAATCTACAATGAGCAGTTCTTC
v_gene: TRBV5-1
d_gene: TRBD2
j_gene: TRBJ2-1
abundance: NA

CDR3aa: CASSTRATAYEQYF
CDR3nt: TGTGCCAGCAGCACCAGGGCGACCGCCTACGAGCAGTACTTC
v_gene: TRBV13
d_gene: NA
j_gene: TRBJ2-7
abundance: NA

CDR3aa: CASSLIGGPYEQYF
CDR3nt: TGTGCCAGCAGTTTAATCGGAGGGCCCTACGAGCAGTACTTC
v_gene: TRBV28
d_gene: NA
j_gene: TRBJ2-7
abundance: NA

CDR3aa: CASSYSRSASSYEQYF
CDR3nt: TGTGCCAGCAGTTACTCGAGGAGTGCTAGCTCCTACGAGCAGTACTTC
v_gene: TRBV6-5
d_gene: NA
j_gene: TRBJ2-7
abundance: NA

CDR3aa: CASSAEGNGELFF
CDR3nt: TGCGCCAGCAGTGCGGAAGGGAACGGGGAGCTGTTTTTT
v_gene: TRBV10-1
d_gene: NA
j_gene: TRBJ2-2
abundance: NA

CDR3aa: CASGTYEQYF
CDR3nt: TGTGCCAGCGGGACGTACGAGCAGTACTTC
v_gene: TRBV2
d_gene: NA
j_gene: TRBJ2-7
abundance: NA

CDR3aa: CASSLVPARDQETQYF
CDR3nt: TGTGCCAGCAGCTTGGTTCCCGCCAGGGACCAAGAGACCCAGTACTTC
v_gene: TRBV5-4
d_gene: NA
j_gene: TRBJ2-5
abundance: NA

CDR3aa: CASSWGRDNQPQHF
CDR3nt: TGTGCCAGCAGCTGGGGGAGGGATAACCAGCCCCAGCATTTT
v_gene: TRBV5-5
d_gene: NA
j_gene: TRBJ1-5
abundance: NA

CDR3aa: CASSPLFAGAGEQYF
CDR3nt: TGTGCCAGTAGTCCCCTGTTTGCGGGAGCGGGAGAGCAGTACTTC
v_gene: TRBV19
d_gene: TRBD2
j_gene: TRBJ2-7
abundance: NA

CDR3aa: CASSYGTGKTEAFF
CDR3nt: TGTGCCAGCAGTTACGGGACAGGGAAGACTGAAGCTTTCTTT
v_gene: TRBV6-6
d_gene: TRBD1
j_gene: TRBJ1-1
abundance: once

CDR3aa: CASHVVAGSPDTQYF
CDR3nt: TGTGCCAGCCACGTGGTTGCAGGATCGCCAGATACGCAGTATTTT
v_gene: TRBV7-2
d_gene: NA
j_gene: TRBJ2-3
abundance: NA

CDR3aa: CASSHESVGRKRDQYF
CDR3nt: TGTGCCAGCAGCCACGAGAGCGTCGGGCGAAAGCGGGATCAGTACTTC
v_gene: TRBV7-6
d_gene: TRBD2
j_gene: TRBJ2-4
abundance: NA

CDR3aa: CASKRTSGNGNTQYF
CDR3nt: TGTGCCAGCAAAAGGACTAGCGGGAACGGAAATACGCAGTATTTT
v_gene: TRBV6-1
d_gene: TRBD2
j_gene: TRBJ2-3
abundance: NA

CDR3aa: CASRGGQTNTEAFF
CDR3nt: TGCGCCAGCAGGGGGGGACAAACGAACACTGAAGCTTTCTTT
v_gene: TRBV5-1
d_gene: NA
j_gene: TRBJ1-1
abundance: NA

CDR3aa: CASRSTDPNQPQHF
CDR3nt: TGTGCCAGCAGGTCGACGGACCCCAATCAGCCCCAGCATTTT
v_gene: TRBV2
d_gene: NA
j_gene: TRBJ1-5
abundance: NA

CDR3aa: CASHLQPQHF
CDR3nt: TGTGCCAGCCACCTCCAGCCCCAGCATTTT
v_gene: TRBV28
d_gene: NA
j_gene: TRBJ1-5
abundance: NA

CDR3aa: CASSGLAGFSYNEQFF
CDR3nt: TGTGCCAGCAGCGGACTAGCGGGATTCTCCTACAATGAGCAGTTCTTC
v_gene: TRBV27
d_gene: TRBD2
j_gene: TRBJ2-1
abundance: NA